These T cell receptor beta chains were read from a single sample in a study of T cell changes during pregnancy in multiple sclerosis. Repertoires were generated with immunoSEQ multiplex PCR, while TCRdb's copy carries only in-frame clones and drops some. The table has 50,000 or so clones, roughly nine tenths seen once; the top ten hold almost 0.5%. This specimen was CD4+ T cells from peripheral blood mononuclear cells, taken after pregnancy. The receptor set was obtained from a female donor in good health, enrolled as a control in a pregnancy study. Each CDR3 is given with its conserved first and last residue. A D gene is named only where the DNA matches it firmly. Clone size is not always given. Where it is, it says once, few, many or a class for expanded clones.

CDR3nt: TGTGCCAGCAGCTTGGATCAGGTCCTCTCTGGAAACACCATATATTTT
CDR3aa: CASSLDQVLSGNTIYF
abundance: NA
len: 16
v_gene: TRBV5-5
j_gene: TRBJ1-3
d_gene: NA

CDR3nt: TGTGCCAGCAGCTTACAGCTCACAGATACGCAGTATTTT
CDR3aa: CASSLQLTDTQYF
abundance: NA
len: 13
v_gene: TRBV5-6
j_gene: TRBJ2-3
d_gene: NA

CDR3nt: TGTGCCTGGAACGTGGGGGCAGGGGTAGATACGCAGTATTTT
CDR3aa: CAWNVGAGVDTQYF
abundance: NA
len: 14
v_gene: TRBV30
j_gene: TRBJ2-3
d_gene: NA

CDR3nt: TGTGCCAGCAGCTTATTACCCCGGAGAGGACAAGAGACCCAGTACTTC
CDR3aa: CASSLLPRRGQETQYF
abundance: NA
len: 16
v_gene: TRBV7-2
j_gene: TRBJ2-5
d_gene: NA

CDR3nt: TGTGCCAGCAGCTTAGATCGTTCGGGGAACACTGAAGCTTTCTTT
CDR3aa: CASSLDRSGNTEAFF
abundance: NA
len: 15
v_gene: TRBV11-3
j_gene: TRBJ1-1
d_gene: NA

CDR3nt: TGTGCCAGCTCTGTCTCTTACAATCAGCCCCAGCATTTT
CDR3aa: CASSVSYNQPQHF
abundance: NA
len: 13
v_gene: TRBV6-4
j_gene: TRBJ1-5
d_gene: NA

CDR3nt: TGTGCCAGCAGCTACTCGTTACAGGGGGTCTATGGCTACACCTTC
CDR3aa: CASSYSLQGVYGYTF
abundance: NA
len: 15
v_gene: TRBV11-2
j_gene: TRBJ1-2
d_gene: TRBD1

CDR3nt: TGTGCCAGCAGTGAACCCCGAGCTCCCCCCTACGAGCAGTACTTC
CDR3aa: CASSEPRAPPYEQYF
abundance: once
len: 15
v_gene: TRBV6-1
j_gene: TRBJ2-7
d_gene: NA

CDR3nt: TGTGCCAGTAGTATCCAGGGGCGAGATACGCAGTATTTT
CDR3aa: CASSIQGRDTQYF
abundance: NA
len: 13
v_gene: TRBV19
j_gene: TRBJ2-3
d_gene: NA

CDR3nt: TGTGCCAGCAGCTCCCTCAGGACAGGGGGGTCTAACTATGGCTACACCTTC
CDR3aa: CASSSLRTGGSNYGYTF
abundance: NA
len: 17
v_gene: TRBV11-2
j_gene: TRBJ1-2
d_gene: TRBD1

CDR3nt: TGTGCCAGCAGGGGCGAGTCAAGCAATCAGCCCCAGCATTTT
CDR3aa: CASRGESSNQPQHF
abundance: NA
len: 14
v_gene: TRBV6-1
j_gene: TRBJ1-5
d_gene: NA

CDR3nt: TGTGCCAGCAGTTCGGGTGACACTGAAGCTTTCTTT
CDR3aa: CASSSGDTEAFF
abundance: NA
len: 12
v_gene: TRBV28
j_gene: TRBJ1-1
d_gene: NA

CDR3nt: TGTGCCAGCAGTCGGGACGGGAGTACTAACTATGGCTACACCTTC
CDR3aa: CASSRDGSTNYGYTF
abundance: NA
len: 15
v_gene: TRBV6-5
j_gene: TRBJ1-2
d_gene: NA

CDR3nt: TGTGCCAGCCTTTTGAACACTGAAGCTTTCTTT
CDR3aa: CASLLNTEAFF
abundance: few
len: 11
v_gene: TRBV6-1
j_gene: TRBJ1-1
d_gene: NA

CDR3nt: TGTGCCAGCAGTGAAAGGCTAGCGGAGACCCAGTACTTC
CDR3aa: CASSERLAETQYF
abundance: once
len: 13
v_gene: TRBV2
j_gene: TRBJ2-5
d_gene: NA

CDR3nt: TGTGCCAGCAGCTTGACGGACAGCCTAGCCAAAAACATTCAGTACTTC
CDR3aa: CASSLTDSLAKNIQYF
abundance: NA
len: 16
v_gene: TRBV11-1
j_gene: TRBJ2-4
d_gene: NA

CDR3nt: TGCGCCAGCAGCCGAACTAGCGGGGTTATGGGAACAGATACGCAGTATTTT
CDR3aa: CASSRTSGVMGTDTQYF
abundance: NA
len: 17
v_gene: TRBV5-1
j_gene: TRBJ2-3
d_gene: TRBD2

CDR3nt: TGTGCCAGCAGCCCAGCGGGACAGGGAGATGGCTACACCTTC
CDR3aa: CASSPAGQGDGYTF
abundance: NA
len: 14
v_gene: TRBV7-3
j_gene: TRBJ1-2
d_gene: TRBD1

CDR3nt: TGTGCCAGCAGCTTGGAAGGGGCAGGCAATTCACCCCTCCACTTT
CDR3aa: CASSLEGAGNSPLHF
abundance: NA
len: 15
v_gene: TRBV5-8
j_gene: TRBJ1-6
d_gene: NA

CDR3nt: TGTGCCAGCAGCTTCGGAGGACAGGGGGCTGGCTATGGCTACACCTTC
CDR3aa: CASSFGGQGAGYGYTF
abundance: NA
len: 16
v_gene: TRBV7-2
j_gene: TRBJ1-2
d_gene: TRBD1

CDR3nt: TGCGCCAGCAGTCCGAGGGACAGGGACTATGGCTACACCTTC
CDR3aa: CASSPRDRDYGYTF
abundance: NA
len: 14
v_gene: TRBV4-1
j_gene: TRBJ1-2
d_gene: TRBD1

CDR3nt: TGTGCCAGCAGTCAGACTAGCAGGGGGCGAGGCTACACCTTC
CDR3aa: CASSQTSRGRGYTF
abundance: NA
len: 14
v_gene: TRBV13
j_gene: TRBJ1-2
d_gene: TRBD1

CDR3nt: TGTGCCAGCAGCTCCGGGACAGGGGCCTCCCCAGCTTTCTTT
CDR3aa: CASSSGTGASPAFF
abundance: NA
len: 14
v_gene: TRBV7-6
j_gene: TRBJ1-1
d_gene: TRBD1